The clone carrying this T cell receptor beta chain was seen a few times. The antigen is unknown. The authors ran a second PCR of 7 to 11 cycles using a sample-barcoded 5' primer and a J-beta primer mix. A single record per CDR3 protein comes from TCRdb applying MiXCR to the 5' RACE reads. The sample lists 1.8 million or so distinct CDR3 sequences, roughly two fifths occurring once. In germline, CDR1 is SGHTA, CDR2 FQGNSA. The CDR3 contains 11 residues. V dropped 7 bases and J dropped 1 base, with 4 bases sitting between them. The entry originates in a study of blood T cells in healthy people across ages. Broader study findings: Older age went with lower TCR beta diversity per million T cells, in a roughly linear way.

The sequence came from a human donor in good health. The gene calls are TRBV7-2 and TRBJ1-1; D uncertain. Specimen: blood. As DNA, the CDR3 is TGTGCCAGCATGAAGAACACTGAAGCTTTCTTT. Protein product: CASMKNTEAFF.